The source of this T cell receptor (beta chain) is a study of blood T cells in healthy people across ages. Study-level points and caveats: Without sorted subsets, naive and antigen-experienced compartments could not be conclusively compared. Donor CMV infection status was unknown, possibly confounding age-related changes in expanded clonotypes.

Trimming pared 5 bases from V and 0 bases from J, leaving 14 bases between. Germline V gene lookup returns CDR1 LGHDT and CDR2 YNNKEL (reference sequence). The CDR3 is 17 amino acids. This clonotype has just a few counts. Its antigen is undetermined. Through a sample-barcoded 5' primer and a J-beta primer mix, a second PCR was run for 7 to 11 cycles. Every sample returned 3 million or more CDR3-containing paired-end reads. Each CDR3 protein gets one entry after TCRdb re-called the 5' RACE reads with MiXCR. The sample yields hundreds of thousands of distinct CDR3 sequences, roughly 26% seen once. The chain combines TRBV3-1 with TRBJ2-6; TRBD1 might be the D (5 bases). Sequences were obtained from blood. The origin of this receptor is a woman in her 70s in good health. The chain's CDR3 is CASSNDRQSSGANVLTF. The DNA of the CDR3 is TGTGCCAGCAGCAACGATCGACAGTCCTCTGGGGCCAACGTCCTGACTTTC. Combining the CDR3 with reference TRBV3-1 and TRBJ2-6 gives the whole variable domain DTAVSQTPKYLVTQMGNDKSIKCEQNLGHDTMYWYKQDSKKFLKIMFSYNNKELIINETVPNRFSPKSPDKAHLNLHINSLELGDSAVYFCASSNDRQSSGANVLTFGAGSRLTVL.